This T cell receptor beta chain came from a study of cytomegalovirus exposure and HLA in healthy donors. Looking at the study overall: Earlier, some 180 million T cells were analyzed, and some 120 million unique TCR beta sequences were found among them. Study observations and caveats: Sequences of the TCR beta chain were said to predict the HLA-A and HLA-B alleles of most subjects accurately. Presence/absence analyses assumed roughly uniform sequencing depth across donors, which may not hold. In a later analysis, at a false discovery rate of 0.05, 17,000 or so TCR beta sequences were associated with HLA alleles.

It was with 60 Vbeta and 13 Jbeta primers that the PCR ran. Sequencing was performed with immunoSEQ multiplex PCR; in TCRdb, only in-frame clones are kept and a portion is missing. The profile covers 85,000 to 100,000 clones, with 65% to 85% appearing a single time and more than 3% taken by the ten largest. V was trimmed by 4 bases and J by 0 bases, leaving 10 bases between them. CDR1 is MNHNS and CDR2 is SASEGT in the germline V gene. The length of the CDR3 is 14 residues. Concerning this clone itself: Its antigen is undetermined.

The TCR comes from a man aged 35-49 years in good health and CMV-seronegative. Sequencing input: PBMCs. This chain uses TRBV6-1 with TRBJ2-7; D is perhaps TRBD1 (6 bases). CDR3 sequence: CASSAQGSSYEQYF. In DNA, the CDR3 is TGTGCCAGCAGTGCTCAGGGGAGCTCCTACGAGCAGTACTTC.